This T cell receptor beta chain was profiled in a study of response to subunit inactivated influenza vaccine. The V and J ends lost 2 bases and 3 bases, in that order; junction bases with no gene match: 10. Germline values: CDR1 MNHEY, CDR2 SVGEGT. The CDR3 extends over 17 amino acids. Turning to this clonotype: Possible read error: a much larger clone is one base away.

TCRdb reanalysed the RT-PCR reads using MiXCR and keeps one entry per CDR3 protein. In the table there are around 580,000 distinct CDR3 sequences, 12% to 15% of which are singletons. The rearrangement uses TRBV6-2 or TRBV6-3 and TRBJ2-1; 7 bases are shared with TRBD2. The clonotype was recovered from a man aged 50-60 years who received an inactivated influenza vaccine. Sequences were derived from PBMCs from blood, sampled 11 to 12 days after vaccination. The CDR3 is CASSYLAADSYYNEQFF. Written as DNA, the CDR3 is TGTGCCAGCAGTTACCTAGCGGCAGATTCATACTACAATGAGCAGTTCTTC.